Listed below are T cell receptor beta chains from one sample, sequenced in a study of PD-L1 blockade in urothelial cancer. This table comes from immunoSEQ multiplex PCR, and its TCRdb copy is limited to in-frame clones, with some not included. The table lists about 63,000 clones, around 81% of them singletons. The specimen comprised PBMCs, sampled around atezolizumab (anti-PD-L1) treatment. These receptors originate from a man between 65 and 80 years old with urothelial cancer. The CDR3 runs from the conserved cysteine through the conserved F or W. The order of the fields is clone size, V gene, J gene, CDR3 length, CDR3 protein. A row's size may be missing; if present it is once, few, many or a size class.

>NA|TRBV7-3|TRBJ2-6|17
CASSRGGRSSGANVLTF
>once|TRBV7-2|TRBJ1-1|13
CASSLDQGSEAFF
>NA|TRBV19|TRBJ2-3|14
CASTPGAGTDTQYF
>NA|TRBV19|TRBJ2-5|16
CASSTPGQVGQETQYF
>once|TRBV7-9|TRBJ2-5|14
CASSSGTGEETQYF
>NA|TRBV7-2|TRBJ1-1|13
CASSLPLWGEAFF
>NA|TRBV7-2|TRBJ2-5|14
CASSLWQSQETQYF
>NA|TRBV4-2|TRBJ2-7|13
CASSQEDSSVQYF
>few|TRBV9|TRBJ1-1|21
CASSVGPKTGFGRVGSTEAFF
>NA|TRBV14|TRBJ2-7|17
CASSQEGLAGGPYEQYF
>few|TRBV29-1|TRBJ2-1|10
CSVAEFVQFF
>NA|TRBV28|TRBJ1-1|13
CASLRSENTEAFF
>NA|TRBV6-5|TRBJ2-2|15
CASSPGTGYTGELFF
>NA|TRBV6-1|TRBJ1-5|13
CASRVGGDQPQHF
>NA|TRBV18|TRBJ2-7|13
CASSSTEQGEQYF
>NA|TRBV7-3|TRBJ2-6|13
CASRGPGANVLTF
>NA|TRBV9|TRBJ2-1|16
CASSASTGTVNNEQFF
>NA|TRBV7-9|TRBJ1-2|16
CASSFGEPGQRYGYTF
>NA|TRBV5-5|TRBJ2-4|14
CASSLGLAENIQYF
>NA|TRBV6-5|TRBJ1-1|12
CASTDSVAEAFF
>NA|TRBV7-9|TRBJ2-3|19
CASSFRRPNRGRSTDTQYF
>few|TRBV7-6|TRBJ2-5|15
CASSLATGSQETQYF
>NA|TRBV19|TRBJ1-1|14
CASSTRGLDTEAFF
>few|TRBV9|TRBJ2-7|17
CASSVDSRSPGSYEQYF
>NA|TRBV5-5|TRBJ1-1|14
CASSSGTTNTEAFF
>NA|TRBV6-4|TRBJ1-1|15
CASNARPRVNTEAFF
>NA|TRBV10-3|TRBJ2-2|13
CAISRQVTGELFF
>NA|TRBV7-9|TRBJ1-2|12
CASSPIQGGYTF
>NA|TRBV18|TRBJ1-1|15
CASSPPGQGVGEAFF
>NA|TRBV9|TRBJ2-2|14
CASSSRDYTGELFF
>NA|TRBV28|TRBJ2-5|13
CASTPGGGETQYF
>once|TRBV6-4|TRBJ1-1|14
CASRLTGGNTEAFF
>NA|TRBV7-9|TRBJ1-2|16
CASSRRQGRNENGYTF
>NA|TRBV19|TRBJ2-5|17
CASSISPGQAYGETQYF
>NA|TRBV5-1|TRBJ2-5|14
CASRERSSSETQYF